What follows are 13 T cell receptor beta chains derived from one specimen sequenced in a study of molecular identifiers for immune sequencing clone quantification. TCRdb analysed the PCR reads with MiXCR anew, one entry per CDR3 protein. The sample includes some 650,000 distinct CDR3 sequences, just under 20% of them seen just once. Sequenced input: naive CD8+ T cells from blood, with Jurkat cell RNA spiked in. Noted subset: FACS-sorted CD8+CD4-CCR7+CD45RA+ naive T cells. The receptors were sampled from a human donor in good health. Some libraries in this study had Jurkat cell RNA spiked in.

Notes on this clonotype: This may stem from a read error, because a much larger clone lies one nucleotide away. The rearrangement links TRBV20-1 to TRBJ2-7; 10 nucleotides agree with TRBD2. Germline loops: CDR1 DFQATT, CDR2 SNEGSKA (reference sequence). The CDR3 totals 14 residues. CDR3 sequence: CGARATSGHYEQYF. CDR3 in DNA: TGCGGTGCTAGAGCGACTAGCGGGCACTACGAGCAGTACTTC.

To note about this clonotype: The germline gene is not matched at one end of the junction; a read error may be the cause. V is TRBV18 and J is TRBJ1-1; 7 nucleotides line up with TRBD1. The germline V gene has CDR1 KGHSH and CDR2 LQKENI. The CDR3 runs to 15 residues. The DNA of the CDR3 is TGTGCCGGCTCACCAAGGGGACAGCCGAACACTGAAGCTTCCTTT. Translation gives CAGSPRGQPNTEASF. Full variable domain (remainder filled in from reference TRBV18 and TRBJ1-1): NAGVMQNPRHLVRRRGQEARLRCSPMKGHSHVYWYRQLPEEGLKFMVYLQKENIIDESGMPKERFSAEFPKEGPSILRIQQVVRGDSAAYFCAGSPRGQPNTEASFGQGTRLTVV.

This clonotype occurred many times. V is TRBV28 and J is TRBJ1-4; perhaps TRBD1 as D (6 bases). The CDR3 has 14 residues. Between the trimmed V and J ends, which lost 6 bases and 8 bases, there was a span of 16 bases. The V gene's germline CDR1 is MDHEN and CDR2 SYDVKM. CDR3 in amino acids: CASREGTNDEKLFF. As DNA, the CDR3 is TGTGCCAGCAGGGAAGGGACAAACGACGAAAAACTGTTTTTT.

This clonotype came up many times. This chain uses TRBV20-1 with TRBJ2-7; D is tentatively TRBD1 or TRBD2 (5 bases each). The length of the CDR3 is 16 residues. With 3 bases removed from V and 3 bases from J, the gap between germline ends came to 21 bases. Looked up from germline, CDR1 is DFQATT and CDR2 is SNEGSKA (reference sequence). The CDR3 region has the DNA TGCAGTGCTAGGGGACGAGCGTCCGAGAGAAGCTACGAGCAGTACTTC. It translates to CSARGRASERSYEQYF.

Many counts were recorded for this clonotype. The rearrangement joins TRBV12-3 or TRBV12-4 to TRBJ2-1, with D unresolved. CDR3 size: 12 residues. V was shortened by 2 bases and J by 8 bases, with 7 bases between the two germline ends. CDR3 protein: CASSLSAYEQFF. Here the CDR3 DNA reads TGTGCCAGCAGTTTATCTGCCTATGAGCAGTTCTTC.

This clonotype was picked up many times. The rearrangement uses TRBV6-1 and TRBJ1-1; weak D call: TRBD1 (6 bases). Germline lookup yields CDR1 MNHNS and CDR2 SASEGT. V was cut by 2 bases and J by 5 bases, with 15 bases left in between. There are 15 residues in the CDR3. CDR3 in amino acids: CASSERGGGITEAFF. CDR3 nucleotides: TGTGCCAGCAGTGAACGAGGAGGGGGGATAACTGAAGCTTTCTTT.

This clonotype has just a few counts. This may arise from a read error, as a much more abundant clone is one base away. The CDR3 spells CASSWGQLNTEASF. The CDR3 coding sequence is TGTGCCAGCAGCTGGGGACAGTTGAACACTGAAGCTTCCTTT. This chain joins TRBV6-5 and TRBJ1-1; TRBD1 matches 7 bases. Germline V lookup: CDR1 MNHEY, CDR2 SVGAGI. The CDR3 has 14 residues.

This clonotype was detected only a few times. The rearrangement links TRBV7-8 to TRBJ2-1; 12 positions agree with TRBD2. Per the germline V gene, CDR1 is SGHVS and CDR2 is FQNEAQ. The CDR3 runs 17 residues. Trimming removed 0 bases from V and 8 bases from J; junction bases left unmatched: 8. The DNA for the CDR3 is TGTGCCAGCAGCTTAGCTGCTAGCGGGGGGGCGGTCTATGAGCAGTTCTTC. Translated, it gives CASSLAASGGAVYEQFF.

This clonotype was observed at least ten times. The rearrangement uses TRBV28 and TRBJ1-1; D ambiguous. This CDR3 is built from 13 residues. Per the germline V gene, CDR1 is MDHEN and CDR2 is SYDVKM. Trimming stripped 3 bases from V and 1 base from J, with 6 bases between. The CDR3 nucleotides are TGTGCCAGCAGTTTTCGACCGAACACTGAAGCTTTCTTT. It encodes CASSFRPNTEAFF.

This clonotype was picked up many times. J is TRBJ2-2 and V is TRBV12-3 or TRBV12-4; 7 nucleotides align to TRBD1. With 5 bases clipped from V and 4 bases from J, the junction kept 10 bases outside the gene matches. The CDR3 contains 16 residues. The CDR3 sequence: CASSHGTDAVTGELFF. CDR3 in DNA: TGTGCCAGCAGTCACGGGACAGATGCGGTCACCGGGGAGCTGTTTTTT.

This clonotype was seen repeatedly, ten times or more. The CDR3 is CASSEGQGAADTQYF. In nucleotides, the CDR3 is TGTGCCAGCAGCGAAGGACAGGGAGCCGCAGATACGCAGTATTTT. The V gene is TRBV13, the J gene TRBJ2-3; 8 bases map to TRBD1. Trimming removed 5 bases from V and 4 bases from J; junction bases left unmatched: 8. Germline CDR1 and CDR2: PRHDT and FYEKMQ (reference sequence). This CDR3 is 15 amino acids long.

Worth noting for this clonotype: Given a much more abundant clone one base away, this may be a read error. This chain joins TRBV6-6 and TRBJ1-4; TRBD1 matches at 12 bases. Germline V gene sequence: CDR1 MNHNY, CDR2 SVGAGI (reference sequence). This CDR3 is 20 amino acids long. Losses at the gene ends were 5 bases for V and 8 bases for J; bases not matched to a gene: 21. The DNA for the CDR3 is TGTGCCAGCAGTAAACTAGGGGCCGGGACAGGGGGCGCGGAGGAGGAAAAACTGTTTTTT. Its translation is CASSKLGAGTGGAEEEKLFF.

This clonotype was recorded many times. The chain links TRBV7-9 to TRBJ1-2; 7 nucleotides agree with TRBD1. Germline-derived CDR1 and CDR2 are SEHNR and FQNEAQ (reference sequence). With V trimmed by 5 bases and J by 4 bases, 7 bases remained unmatched. The CDR3 consists of 14 residues. The CDR3 coding sequence is TGTGCCAGCAGCCGATACAGGGGCGGCTATGGCTACACCTTC. Its translation is CASSRYRGGYGYTF. Drawing the rest from reference TRBV7-9 and TRBJ1-2, the complete variable domain is DTGVSQNPRHKITKRGQNVTFRCDPISEHNRLYWYRQTLGQGPEFLTYFQNEAQLEKSRLLSDRFSAERPKGSFSTLEIQRTEQGDSAMYLCASSRYRGGYGYTFGSGTRLTVV.